A selection of T cell receptor beta chains follows, all from one sample in a study of cytomegalovirus exposure and HLA in healthy donors. Profiled with immunoSEQ multiplex PCR; TCRdb holds only in-frame clones, not every one. The sample holds about 99,000 clones, under 85% seen once. Input material: PBMCs. Every receptor here comes from a man over 45 in good health and CMV-seropositive. Both conserved end residues are trimmed from each CDR3. A D gene is named only where the DNA matches it firmly.

>TRBJ2-3|-|TRBV5-1|12
ASSLASGTDTQY
>TRBJ2-7|-|TRBV6-1|13
ASSPSQGRSYEQY
>TRBJ2-7|TRBD2|TRBV5-4|13
ASSSYSGSGYEQY
>TRBJ2-1|TRBD2|TRBV5-1|13
ASSSNSGSYNEQF
>TRBJ2-7|TRBD2|TRBV5-4|13
ASGHSWGLVHEQY
>TRBJ1-2|TRBD1|TRBV6-5|11
VTRQGGQKGYT
>TRBJ1-2|-|TRBV7-2|14
ASSLGGGRTGSGYT
>TRBJ2-7|-|TRBV27|12
ASSLTIHDYEQY
>TRBJ2-7|-|TRBV7-3|13
ASSLGPGSTYEQY
>TRBJ2-2|TRBD2|TRBV6-4|14
ASSESGTSGPGELF
>TRBJ2-4|TRBD1|TRBV5-5|14
ASSGTGIGAKNIQY
>TRBJ1-2|TRBD1|TRBV7-9|10
AGDRSDYGYT
>TRBJ1-1|-|TRBV7-9|14
ASSLAPRTPNTEAF
>TRBJ2-7|-|TRBV5-1|11
ASSSARGYEQY
>TRBJ2-3|-|TRBV7-9|12
ASASRGLTDTQY
>TRBJ2-7|-|TRBV5-1|13
ASSLGGNLGGEQY
>TRBJ2-7|TRBD1|TRBV7-8|12
ATYPGTVSYEQY
>TRBJ2-1|TRBD2|TRBV11-2|14
ASSPLTSGIGNEQF
>TRBJ1-2|-|TRBV28|12
ASSPSTGGYGYT
>TRBJ1-5|TRBD1|TRBV29-1|10
SAGTGGQPQH
>TRBJ2-7|-|TRBV19|9
ASSSGAKQY
>TRBJ2-7|TRBD1|TRBV7-6|14
ASSLESDRGFSEQY
>TRBJ2-7|TRBD1|TRBV5-1|12
ASSRDRKSDEQY
>TRBJ2-3|-|TRBV5-6|13
ASSLRTTSTDTQY
>TRBJ1-2|-|TRBV7-8|10
ASSTQRGGYT
>TRBJ1-1|TRBD1|TRBV7-9|13
ASSGDRGLNTEAF
>TRBJ2-7|-|TRBV6-5|13
ASRSGTGSSYEQY
>TRBJ2-7|-|TRBV6-5|13
ASSGARVSPYEQY
>TRBJ1-5|-|TRBV6-4|12
ASSDLRVLQPQH
>TRBJ1-4|TRBD1|TRBV7-9|13
SSSLSQGSAEKLF
>TRBJ1-6|TRBD1|TRBV2|15
ASSELGQGAKNSPLH
>TRBJ2-7|-|TRBV11-2|11
ASSFRRSYEQY
>TRBJ1-5|TRBD1|TRBV29-1|11
SVGDRGFQPQH
>TRBJ1-2|-|TRBV19|13
ASTLGDTKGYGYT
>TRBJ2-3|-|TRBV7-8|13
ASSLPWDSADTQY
>TRBJ1-4|-|TRBV5-1|13
ASSLRGTYNEKLF
>TRBJ1-5|-|TRBV5-1|13
ASSPVPGGNQPQH
>TRBJ2-7|TRBD2|TRBV5-1|13
ASSPGLASSYEQY
>TRBJ2-3|TRBD1|TRBV5-1|14
ASSPGGQANTDTQY
>TRBJ2-1|TRBD2|TRBV7-2|12
ASSRGGGYNEQF
>TRBJ1-3|-|TRBV11-2|14
ASTSQLRDSGNTIY
>TRBJ2-1|TRBD2|TRBV5-1|12
ASSLGTSGSEQF
>TRBJ2-3|TRBD1|TRBV28|13
ASSQRTGGTDTQY
>TRBJ1-2|TRBD1|TRBV28|13
ASRRGQGAVDGYT
>TRBJ2-5|TRBD1|TRBV6-1|12
ASSAGQGEETQY
>TRBJ2-1|TRBD2|TRBV27|16
ASSPRTSGIKIDNEQF
>TRBJ1-1|TRBD1|TRBV28|14
ASMELGQVVGTEAF
>TRBJ1-1|-|TRBV9|12
ASSVQGGNTEAF
>TRBJ2-5|-|TRBV25-1|8
ASAARGKY
>TRBJ1-2|-|TRBV6-5|13
ASSYSRGGMGGYT
>-|TRBD2|TRBV25-1|14
ASSEYTELAGPEQY
>TRBJ2-1|TRBD1|TRBV5-1|13
ASTLQGLGYNEQF